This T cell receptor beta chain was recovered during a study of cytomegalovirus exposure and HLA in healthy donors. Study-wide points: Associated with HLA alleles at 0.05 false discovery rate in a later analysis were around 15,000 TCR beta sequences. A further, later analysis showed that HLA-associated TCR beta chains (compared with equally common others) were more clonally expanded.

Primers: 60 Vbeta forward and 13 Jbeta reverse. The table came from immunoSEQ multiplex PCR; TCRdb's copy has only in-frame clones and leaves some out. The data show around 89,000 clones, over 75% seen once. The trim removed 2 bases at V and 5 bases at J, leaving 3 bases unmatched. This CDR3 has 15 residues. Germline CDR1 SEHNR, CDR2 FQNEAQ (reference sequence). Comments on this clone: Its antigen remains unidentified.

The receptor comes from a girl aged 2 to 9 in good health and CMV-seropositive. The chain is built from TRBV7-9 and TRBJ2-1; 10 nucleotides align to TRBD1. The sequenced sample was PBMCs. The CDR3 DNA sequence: TGTGCCAGCAGCTTACTGGGGACAGGGGACAATGAGCAGTTCTTC. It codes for CASSLLGTGDNEQFF.